The entry below gives a single TCR beta chain sequence along with its context. The data originate from a study of control samples from healthy donors and cancer patients. With 5 bases removed from V and 6 bases from J, the gap between germline ends came to 10 bases. This CDR3 comprises 12 residues. Germline CDR1 ENHRY, CDR2 SYGVKD. Some clones are missing from TCRdb's copy, which holds only in-frame ones; the method was immunoSEQ multiplex PCR. The sample lists about 97,000 clones, roughly 94% occurring once. This rearrangement joins TRBV10-3 to TRBJ1-2, with unresolved D. Sequencing used blood. The clonotype originates from a woman under 30 in good health. The DNA of the CDR3 is TGTGCCATCAGTACCCGTGGCGATGGCTACACCTTC. Translated, it gives CAISTRGDGYTF.